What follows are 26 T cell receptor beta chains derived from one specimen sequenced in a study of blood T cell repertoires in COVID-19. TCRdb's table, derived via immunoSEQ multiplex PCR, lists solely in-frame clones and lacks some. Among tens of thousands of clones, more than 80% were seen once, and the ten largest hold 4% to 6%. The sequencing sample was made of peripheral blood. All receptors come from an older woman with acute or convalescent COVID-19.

CDR3 residues: CASSITEGGGYTF. Written as DNA, the CDR3 is TGTGCCAGTAGTATAACCGAGGGAGGGGGCTACACCTTC. This sequence joins TRBV19 and TRBJ1-2; D call uncertain. The V gene's germline CDR1 is LNHDA and CDR2 SQIVND (reference sequence). The CDR3 has 13 residues. V was shortened by 2 bases and J by 8 bases, with 12 bases between the two germline ends.

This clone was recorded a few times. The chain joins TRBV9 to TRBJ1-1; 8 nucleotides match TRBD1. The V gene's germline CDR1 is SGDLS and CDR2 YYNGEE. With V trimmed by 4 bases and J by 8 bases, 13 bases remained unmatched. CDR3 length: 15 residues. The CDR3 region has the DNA TGTGCCAGCAGCTCTCCAAATGACAGGGGAGAAGAAGCTTTCTTT. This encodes CASSSPNDRGEEAFF.

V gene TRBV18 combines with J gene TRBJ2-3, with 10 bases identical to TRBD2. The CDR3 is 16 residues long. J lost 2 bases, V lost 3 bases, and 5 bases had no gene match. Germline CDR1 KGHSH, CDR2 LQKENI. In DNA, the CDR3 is TGTGCCAGCTCACCTAGCGGGGGGCGCATCACAGATACGCAGTATTTT. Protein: CASSPSGGRITDTQYF. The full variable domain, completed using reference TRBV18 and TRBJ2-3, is NAGVMQNPRHLVRRRGQEARLRCSPMKGHSHVYWYRQLPEEGLKFMVYLQKENIIDESGMPKERFSAEFPKEGPSILRIQQVVRGDSAAYFCASSPSGGRITDTQYFGPGTRLTVL.

The CDR3 DNA reads as TGTGCCAGCAGCCAGTCCCCCCTTGGGGCCAACGTCCTGACTTTC. This translates into CASSQSPLGANVLTF. The genes are TRBV3-1 (or the pseudogene TRBV3-2) and TRBJ2-6, with D unresolved. This CDR3 is 15 amino acids long. Between the trimmed V and J ends, which lost 3 bases and 3 bases, there was a span of 9 bases. Germline V lookup: CDR1 LGHDT, CDR2 YNNKEL (reference sequence).

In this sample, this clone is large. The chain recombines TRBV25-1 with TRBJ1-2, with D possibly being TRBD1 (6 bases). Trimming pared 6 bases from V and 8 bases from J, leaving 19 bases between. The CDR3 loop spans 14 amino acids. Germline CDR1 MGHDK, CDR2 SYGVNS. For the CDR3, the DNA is TGTGCCAGCAGCTCAACCCCAGGGGTTGGAGGCTACACCTTC. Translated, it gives CASSSTPGVGGYTF.

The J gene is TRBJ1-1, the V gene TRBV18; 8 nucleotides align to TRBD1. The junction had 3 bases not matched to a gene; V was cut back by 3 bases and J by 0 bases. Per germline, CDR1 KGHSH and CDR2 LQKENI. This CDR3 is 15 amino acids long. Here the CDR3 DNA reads TGTGCCAGCTCACCGGGACAGGAGATGAACACTGAAGCTTTCTTT. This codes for CASSPGQEMNTEAFF.

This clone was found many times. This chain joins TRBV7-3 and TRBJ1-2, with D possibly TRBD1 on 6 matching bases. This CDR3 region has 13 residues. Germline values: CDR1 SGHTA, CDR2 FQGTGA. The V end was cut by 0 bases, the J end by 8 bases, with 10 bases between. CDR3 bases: TGTGCCAGCAGCTTAACGTCAGGGGCCGGCTACACCTTC. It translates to CASSLTSGAGYTF.

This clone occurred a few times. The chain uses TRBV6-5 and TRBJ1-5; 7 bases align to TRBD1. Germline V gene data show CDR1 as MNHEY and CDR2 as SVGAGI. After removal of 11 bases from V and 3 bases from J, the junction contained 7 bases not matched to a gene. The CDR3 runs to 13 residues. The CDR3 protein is CAGSTGPNQPQHF. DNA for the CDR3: TGTGCCGGGTCGACAGGGCCCAATCAGCCCCAGCATTTT.

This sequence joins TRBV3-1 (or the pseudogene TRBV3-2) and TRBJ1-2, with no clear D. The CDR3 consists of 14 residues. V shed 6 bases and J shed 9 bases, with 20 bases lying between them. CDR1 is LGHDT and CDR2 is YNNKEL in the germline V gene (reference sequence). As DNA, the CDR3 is TGTGCCAGCAGTCCGTCAGCGTCCATATATCGCTACACCTTC. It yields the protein CASSPSASIYRYTF.

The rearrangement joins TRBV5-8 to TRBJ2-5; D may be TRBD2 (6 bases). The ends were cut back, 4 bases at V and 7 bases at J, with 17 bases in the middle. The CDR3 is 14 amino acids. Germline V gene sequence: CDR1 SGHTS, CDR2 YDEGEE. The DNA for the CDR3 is TGTGCCAGCAGCCCGATATGGGACGGGAGGACCCAGTACTTC. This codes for CASSPIWDGRTQYF.

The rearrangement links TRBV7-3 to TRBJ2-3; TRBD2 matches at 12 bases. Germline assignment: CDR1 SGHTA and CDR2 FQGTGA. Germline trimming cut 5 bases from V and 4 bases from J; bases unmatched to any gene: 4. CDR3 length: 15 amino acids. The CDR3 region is CASSPSGGEADTQYF. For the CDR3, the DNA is TGTGCCAGCAGCCCTAGCGGGGGGGAGGCAGATACGCAGTATTTT.

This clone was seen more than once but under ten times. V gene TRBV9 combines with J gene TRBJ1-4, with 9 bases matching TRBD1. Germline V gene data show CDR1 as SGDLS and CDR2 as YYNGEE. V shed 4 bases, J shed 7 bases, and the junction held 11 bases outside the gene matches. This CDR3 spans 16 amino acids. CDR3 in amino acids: CASSPGYGTGSEKLFF. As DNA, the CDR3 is TGTGCCAGCAGCCCCGGTTACGGGACAGGGAGTGAAAAACTGTTTTTT.

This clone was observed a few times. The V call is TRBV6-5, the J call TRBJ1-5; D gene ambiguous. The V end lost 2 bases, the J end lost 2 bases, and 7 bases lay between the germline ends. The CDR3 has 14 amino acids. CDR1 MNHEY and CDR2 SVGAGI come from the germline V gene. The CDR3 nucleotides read TGTGCCAGCAGTTACGAGGCGGGCAATCAGCCCCAGCATTTT. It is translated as CASSYEAGNQPQHF.

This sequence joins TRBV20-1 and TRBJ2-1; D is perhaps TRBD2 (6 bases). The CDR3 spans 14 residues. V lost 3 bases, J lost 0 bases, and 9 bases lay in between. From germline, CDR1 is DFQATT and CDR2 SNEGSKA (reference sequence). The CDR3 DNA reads TGCAGTGCTAGTCTGGGGGGCTCCTACAATGAGCAGTTCTTC. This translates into CSASLGGSYNEQFF.

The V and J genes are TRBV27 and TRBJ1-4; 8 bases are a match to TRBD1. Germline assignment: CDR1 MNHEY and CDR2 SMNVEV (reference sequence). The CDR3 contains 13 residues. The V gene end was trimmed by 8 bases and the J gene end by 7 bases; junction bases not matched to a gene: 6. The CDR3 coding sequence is TGTGCCAGCGGCAGGGGGCGCCGTGAAAAACTGTTTTTT. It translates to CASGRGRREKLFF.

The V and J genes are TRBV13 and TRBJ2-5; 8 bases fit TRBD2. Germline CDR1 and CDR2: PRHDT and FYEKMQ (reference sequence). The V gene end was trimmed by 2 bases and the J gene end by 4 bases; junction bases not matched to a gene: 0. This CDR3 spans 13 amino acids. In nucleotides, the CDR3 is TGTGCCAGCAGCTTACGGGGGGGAGAGACCCAGTACTTC. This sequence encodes CASSLRGGETQYF.

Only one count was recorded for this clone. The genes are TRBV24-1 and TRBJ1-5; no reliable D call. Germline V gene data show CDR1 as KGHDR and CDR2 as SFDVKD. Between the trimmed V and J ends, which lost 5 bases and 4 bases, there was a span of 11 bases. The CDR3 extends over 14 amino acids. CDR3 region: CATSGEGKNQPQHF. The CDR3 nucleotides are TGTGCCACCAGTGGAGAGGGAAAGAATCAGCCCCAGCATTTT.

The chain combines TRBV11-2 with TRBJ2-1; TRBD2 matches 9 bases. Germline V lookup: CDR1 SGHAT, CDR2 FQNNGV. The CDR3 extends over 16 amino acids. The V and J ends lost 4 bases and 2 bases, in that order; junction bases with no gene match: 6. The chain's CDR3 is CASSWAGGTTYNEQFF. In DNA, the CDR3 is TGTGCCAGCAGCTGGGCGGGGGGGACTACCTACAATGAGCAGTTCTTC.

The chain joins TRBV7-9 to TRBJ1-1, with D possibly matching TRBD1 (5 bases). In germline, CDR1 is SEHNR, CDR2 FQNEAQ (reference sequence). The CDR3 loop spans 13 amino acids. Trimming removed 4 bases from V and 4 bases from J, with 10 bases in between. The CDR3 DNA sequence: TGTGCCAGCAGCTCCACGGGGGTCACTGAAGCTTTCTTT. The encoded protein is CASSSTGVTEAFF.

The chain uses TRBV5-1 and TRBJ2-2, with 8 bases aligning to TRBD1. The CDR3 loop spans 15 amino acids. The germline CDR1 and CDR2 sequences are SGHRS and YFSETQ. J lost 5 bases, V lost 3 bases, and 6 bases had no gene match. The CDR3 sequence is CASSYGTGGTGELFF. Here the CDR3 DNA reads TGCGCCAGCAGCTACGGGACAGGTGGTACCGGGGAGCTGTTTTTT.

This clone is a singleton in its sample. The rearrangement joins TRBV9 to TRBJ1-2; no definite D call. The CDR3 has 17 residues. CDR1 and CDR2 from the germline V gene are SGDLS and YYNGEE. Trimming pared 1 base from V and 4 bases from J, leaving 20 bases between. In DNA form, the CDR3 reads TGTGCCAGCAGCGTATATGGCATGGCAGAGGGCGCCTATGGCTACACCTTC. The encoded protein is CASSVYGMAEGAYGYTF. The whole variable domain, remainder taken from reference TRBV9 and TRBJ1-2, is DSGVTQTPKHLITATGQRVTLRCSPRSGDLSVYWYQQSLDQGLQFLIQYYNGEERAKGNILERFSAQQFPDLHSELNLSSLELGDSALYFCASSVYGMAEGAYGYTFGSGTRLTVV.

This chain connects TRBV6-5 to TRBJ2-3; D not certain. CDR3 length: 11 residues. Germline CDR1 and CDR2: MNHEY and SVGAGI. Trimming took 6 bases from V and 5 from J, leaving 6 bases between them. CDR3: CASRLGDTQYF. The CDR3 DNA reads TGTGCCAGCAGGCTAGGAGATACGCAGTATTTT.

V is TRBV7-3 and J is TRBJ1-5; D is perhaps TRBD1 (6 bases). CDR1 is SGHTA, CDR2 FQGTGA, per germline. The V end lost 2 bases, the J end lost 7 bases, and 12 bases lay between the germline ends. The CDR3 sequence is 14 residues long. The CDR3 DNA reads TGTGCCAGCAGCTTATCGGGGGGGCAACAGCCCCAGCATTTT. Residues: CASSLSGGQQPQHF.

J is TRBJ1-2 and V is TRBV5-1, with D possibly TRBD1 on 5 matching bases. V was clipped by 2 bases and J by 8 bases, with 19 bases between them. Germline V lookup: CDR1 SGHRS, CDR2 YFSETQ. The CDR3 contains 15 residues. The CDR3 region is CASSFSIRGTEGYTF. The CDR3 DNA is TGCGCCAGCAGCTTTTCCATAAGAGGGACTGAAGGCTACACCTTC.

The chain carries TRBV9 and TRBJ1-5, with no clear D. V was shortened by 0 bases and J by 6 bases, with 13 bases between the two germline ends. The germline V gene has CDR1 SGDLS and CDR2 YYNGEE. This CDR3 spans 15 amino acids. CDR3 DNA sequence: TGTGCCAGCAGCGTAGGAAGTGGAGGTGGTCAGCCCCAGCATTTT. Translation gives CASSVGSGGGQPQHF.

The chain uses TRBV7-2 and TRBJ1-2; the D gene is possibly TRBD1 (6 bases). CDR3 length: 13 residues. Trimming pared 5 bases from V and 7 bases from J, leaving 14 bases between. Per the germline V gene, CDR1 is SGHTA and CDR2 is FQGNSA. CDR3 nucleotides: TGTGCCAGCAGCCCCGGGGGGCTGAGTGGCTACACCTTC. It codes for CASSPGGLSGYTF.